A selection of T cell receptor beta chains follows, all from one sample in a study of T cells in Graves' hyperthyroidism and ophthalmopathy. TCRdb passed the multiplex PCR reads through MiXCR, listing each CDR3 protein once. The data show 300,000 to 450,000 distinct CDR3 sequences, around 25% seen once. Sequenced input: blood. These receptors were taken from a man aged 50 or older with Graves' hyperthyroidism. The conserved cysteine and the conserved F or W are not part of the CDR3 here.

CDR3 protein,V gene,J gene
ASKPTGNQPQH,TRBV6-1,TRBJ1-5
ASSSGGASDTQY,TRBV28,TRBJ2-3
ASSVFESGTGWLAF,TRBV9,TRBJ1-1
ASSPGQFPYEQY,TRBV7-6,TRBJ2-7
ASKTGPSSYEQY,TRBV13,TRBJ2-7
ASSPSLTGELF,TRBV12-3/TRBV12-4,TRBJ2-2
SASRSRNEKLF,TRBV20-1,TRBJ1-4
AVTSTGGLHGYT,TRBV30,TRBJ1-2
SARRAYNEQF,TRBV29-1,TRBJ2-1
ASSFPGTAYEQY,TRBV28,TRBJ2-7
ASSLSPGQGNNEQF,TRBV4-1,TRBJ2-1
ASSVLQGAPLH,TRBV9,TRBJ1-6
ASSPTGWEQY,TRBV11-2,TRBJ2-7
ASSRGGPQETQY,TRBV7-2,TRBJ2-5
ASRHSSGRWEQY,TRBV12-3/TRBV12-4,TRBJ2-7
SAYPSTGGEQY,TRBV20-1,TRBJ2-7
STRQGLNTEAF,TRBV29-1,TRBJ1-1
ASSPTRHEQY,TRBV7-2,TRBJ2-7
SASLLAGDYEQY,TRBV20-1,TRBJ2-7
ASRPRGRNNQPQH,TRBV6-1,TRBJ1-5
SGLSTGLEQY,TRBV29-1,TRBJ2-7
ASSFQDFTGANVLT,TRBV9,TRBJ2-6
SASHPSSYEQY,TRBV20-1,TRBJ2-7
ASSLIVGVGGVKNNEQF,TRBV7-9,TRBJ2-1
ASSSGSAGELF,TRBV12-3/TRBV12-4,TRBJ2-2
ASRIRLAGGTDTQY,TRBV2,TRBJ2-3
SVDSGLAGVTDTQY,TRBV29-1,TRBJ2-3
ASSFRGGGPETQY,TRBV11-2,TRBJ2-5
ASSPAPTGYTGELF,TRBV7-7,TRBJ2-2
ASSLLGTMNTGELF,TRBV7-8,TRBJ2-2
ASSLSGRVTEAF,TRBV3-1,TRBJ1-1
ASSPSGGVGDNEQF,TRBV19,TRBJ2-1
ASSPRPNQETQY,TRBV7-2,TRBJ2-5
ASSTLANTQGRETQY,TRBV19,TRBJ2-5
ASSLVGVSYNEQF,TRBV7-9,TRBJ2-1
ASSLGAGAGFEAF,TRBV7-3,TRBJ1-1
ASSLFGGRGTDTQY,TRBV13,TRBJ2-3
ASSHPPGGQY,TRBV3-1,TRBJ2-7
ASSMRPGQGIYEQY,TRBV19,TRBJ2-7
ASSLVGGQGAASSYNEQF,TRBV11-2,TRBJ2-1
ASSLASGLAGAETQY,TRBV7-2,TRBJ2-5
ASSFSEDPEAF,TRBV5-1,TRBJ1-1
ASSSPRNEQF,TRBV7-2,TRBJ2-1
ASSHYRGQYEQY,TRBV7-9,TRBJ2-7
ASSLRGPYEQY,TRBV3-1,TRBJ2-7
ASSWAGTTFSRQF,TRBV7-2,TRBJ2-1
ASSQEKGSQETQY,TRBV4-1,TRBJ2-5
ATSDNRYPISRGYT,TRBV24-1,TRBJ1-2
ASSLDSSGSTY,TRBV5-1,TRBJ2-5
ASIQGDRRGGYT,TRBV6-1,TRBJ1-2
ASSVAGTLNEQF,TRBV9,TRBJ2-1
ASSRGQGLTWYEQY,TRBV5-6,TRBJ2-7
ASSQGTKGGYT,TRBV3-1,TRBJ1-2
ASTPDRAPLNYGYT,TRBV12-3/TRBV12-4,TRBJ1-2